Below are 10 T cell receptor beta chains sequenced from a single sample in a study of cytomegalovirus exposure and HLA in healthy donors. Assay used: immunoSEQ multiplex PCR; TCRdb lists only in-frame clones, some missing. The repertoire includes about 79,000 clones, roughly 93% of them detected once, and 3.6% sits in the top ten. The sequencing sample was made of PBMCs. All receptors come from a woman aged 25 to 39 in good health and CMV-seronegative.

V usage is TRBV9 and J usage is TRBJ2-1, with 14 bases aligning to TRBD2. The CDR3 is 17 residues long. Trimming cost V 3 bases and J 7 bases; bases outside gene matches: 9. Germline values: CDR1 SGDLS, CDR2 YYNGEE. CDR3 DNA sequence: TGTGCCAGCAGCGCGCGGATGGGGACTAGCGGGAGAAATGAGCAGTTCTTC. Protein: CASSARMGTSGRNEQFF.

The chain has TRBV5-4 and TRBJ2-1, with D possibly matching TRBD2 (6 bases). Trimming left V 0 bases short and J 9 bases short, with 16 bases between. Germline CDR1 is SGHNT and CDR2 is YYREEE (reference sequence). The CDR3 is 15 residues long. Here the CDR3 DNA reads TGTGCCAGCAGCTTGGGGGAGCCTAGCGTCGGTGAGCAGTTCTTC. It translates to CASSLGEPSVGEQFF.

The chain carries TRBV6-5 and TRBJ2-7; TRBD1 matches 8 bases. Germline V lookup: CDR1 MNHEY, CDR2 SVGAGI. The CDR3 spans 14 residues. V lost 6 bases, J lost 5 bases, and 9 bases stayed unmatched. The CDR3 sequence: CASSPGQGRNEQYF. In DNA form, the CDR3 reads TGTGCCAGCAGCCCCGGACAGGGTCGAAACGAGCAGTACTTC.

In nucleotides, the CDR3 is TGTGCCAGCAGCTCTTCTAGCGGAAGCACAGATACGCAGTATTTT. Residues: CASSSSSGSTDTQYF. The chain combines TRBV9 with TRBJ2-3; 7 bases fit TRBD2. The V segment lost 4 bases and the J segment 0 bases; nucleotides outside the gene matches: 5. This CDR3 contains 15 residues. Germline V gene sequence: CDR1 SGDLS, CDR2 YYNGEE. Drawing the rest from reference TRBV9 and TRBJ2-3, the complete variable domain is DSGVTQTPKHLITATGQRVTLRCSPRSGDLSVYWYQQSLDQGLQFLIQYYNGEERAKGNILERFSAQQFPDLHSELNLSSLELGDSALYFCASSSSSGSTDTQYFGPGTRLTVL.

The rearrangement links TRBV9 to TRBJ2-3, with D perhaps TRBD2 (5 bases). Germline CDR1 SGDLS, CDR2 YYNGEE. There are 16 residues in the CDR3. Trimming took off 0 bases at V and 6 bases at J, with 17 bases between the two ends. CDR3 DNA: TGTGCCAGCAGCGTAGAACCCGACTATTTTTCGGATACGCAGTATTTT. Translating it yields CASSVEPDYFSDTQYF.

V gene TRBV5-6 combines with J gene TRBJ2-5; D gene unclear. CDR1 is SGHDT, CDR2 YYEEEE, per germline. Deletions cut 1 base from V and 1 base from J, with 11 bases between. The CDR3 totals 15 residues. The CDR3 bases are TGTGCCAGCAGCTTGAGACTGCTGTTCCAAGAGACCCAGTACTTC. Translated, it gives CASSLRLLFQETQYF.

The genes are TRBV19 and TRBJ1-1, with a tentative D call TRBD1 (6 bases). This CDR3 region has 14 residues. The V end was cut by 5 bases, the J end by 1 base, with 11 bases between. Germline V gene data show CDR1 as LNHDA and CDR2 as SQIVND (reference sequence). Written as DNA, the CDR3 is TGTGCCAGTAGTCCTGGACAGAGGAACACTGAAGCTTTCTTT. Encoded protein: CASSPGQRNTEAFF.

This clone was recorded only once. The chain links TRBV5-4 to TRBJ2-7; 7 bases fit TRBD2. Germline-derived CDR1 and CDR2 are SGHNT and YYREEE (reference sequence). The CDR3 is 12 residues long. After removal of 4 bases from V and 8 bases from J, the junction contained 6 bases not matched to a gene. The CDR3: CASSQEGTKQYF. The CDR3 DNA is TGTGCCAGCAGCCAAGAAGGGACTAAGCAGTACTTC.

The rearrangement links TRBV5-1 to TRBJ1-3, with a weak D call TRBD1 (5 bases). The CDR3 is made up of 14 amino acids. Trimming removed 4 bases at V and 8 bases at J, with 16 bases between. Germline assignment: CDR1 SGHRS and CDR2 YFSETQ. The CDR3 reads CASSPPDRGDTIYF. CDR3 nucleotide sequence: TGCGCCAGCAGCCCTCCTGACCGGGGGGACACCATATATTTT.

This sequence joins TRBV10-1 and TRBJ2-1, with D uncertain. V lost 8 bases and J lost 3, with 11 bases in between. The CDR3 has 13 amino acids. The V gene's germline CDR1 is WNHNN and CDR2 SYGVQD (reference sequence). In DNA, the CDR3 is TGCGCCAGCCGGCGAGACTTCTACAATGAGCAGTTCTTC. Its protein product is CASRRDFYNEQFF.